These 9 T cell receptor beta chains originate from one sample sequenced in a study of T cell repertoires in cytomegalovirus infection. TCRdb re-called the reads through MiXCR, storing one row per CDR3 protein. Of fewer than 1,000,000 distinct CDR3 sequences in the sample, approximately 31% were seen once. Their specific antigens are unknown. Sequenced material: cultured CD8+ T cells from PBMCs, taken from culture after CMV antigen stimulation. Source of these receptors: a human donor in good health (CMV status not recorded). Some clones in this sample may be carry-over from other donors' samples.

The chain has TRBV7-9 and TRBJ2-5, with 7 positions matching TRBD1. Germline CDR1 and CDR2: SEHNR and FQNEAQ (reference sequence). The V gene end was trimmed by 0 bases and the J gene end by 1 base; junction bases not matched to a gene: 5. The CDR3 has 16 amino acids. CDR3 in DNA: TGTGCCAGCAGCTTAGCCGAACAGGGGATCCAAGAGACCCAGTACTTC. Protein sequence: CASSLAEQGIQETQYF.

This clonotype showed up just a few times. The J gene is TRBJ2-2, the V gene TRBV7-8, with D tentatively TRBD1 (5 bases). The CDR3 runs 17 residues. Trimming shortened V by 2 bases and J by 4 bases, and 17 bases separated the two germline ends. The germline V gene has CDR1 SGHVS and CDR2 FQNEAQ. The CDR3 is CASSLSFWGSPTGELFF. The DNA of the CDR3 is TGTGCCAGCAGCTTATCGTTTTGGGGCTCTCCCACCGGGGAGCTGTTTTTT.

This clonotype was picked up a small number of times. The chain employs TRBV19 and TRBJ1-1; tentatively, D is TRBD1 (5 bases). The CDR3 extends over 11 amino acids. Trimming took 7 bases from V and 6 from J, leaving 9 bases between them. Germline-derived CDR1 and CDR2 are LNHDA and SQIVND (reference sequence). The CDR3 is CASTGGSEAFF. As DNA, the CDR3 is TGTGCCAGTACCGGGGGATCTGAAGCTTTCTTT.

This clonotype occurred a few times. The rearrangement joins TRBV19 to TRBJ2-1, with D possibly TRBD2 on 5 matching bases. This CDR3 region has 11 residues. Germline CDR1 reads LNHDA; CDR2 reads SQIVND (reference sequence). V lost 10 bases and J 6 bases, leaving 10 bases between the germline ends. CDR3 nucleotide sequence: TGTGCCACGGTGGCGGGCAATGAGCAGTTCTTC. Encoded protein: CATVAGNEQFF.

This clonotype has a count of ten or more. The chain recombines TRBV7-6 with TRBJ2-3, with D hard to call. Between the trimmed V and J ends, which lost 2 bases and 4 bases, there was a span of 4 bases. The CDR3 covers 12 residues. CDR1 SGHVS and CDR2 FNYEAQ come from the germline V gene. CDR3 sequence (DNA): TGTGCCAGCAGCTTAAACGCAGATACGCAGTATTTT. Translating gives CASSLNADTQYF.

This clonotype has just a few counts. The V gene is TRBV19, the J gene TRBJ1-1, with D perhaps TRBD1 (5 bases). CDR3 length: 12 residues. Germline CDR1 is LNHDA and CDR2 is SQIVND (reference sequence). Trimming took 10 bases from V and 5 from J, leaving 14 bases between them. CDR3 loop: CATNSWGTEAFF. CDR3 bases: TGTGCCACAAACTCCTGGGGGACTGAAGCTTTCTTT.

This clonotype has at least ten counts. The rearrangement links TRBV7-8 to TRBJ2-3, with no clear D. CDR1 is SGHVS and CDR2 is FQNEAQ in the germline V gene. V lost 5 bases and J lost 2, with 17 bases in between. CDR3 length equals 16 residues. The CDR3 reads CASSPDSSPATDTQYF. The CDR3 DNA is TGTGCCAGCAGCCCGGATTCGTCTCCAGCCACAGATACGCAGTATTTT.

The sample holds one count of this clonotype. The chain uses TRBV14 and TRBJ1-4, with D perhaps matching TRBD1 (5 bases). Germline V gene lookup returns CDR1 SGHDN and CDR2 FVKESK. Trimming removed 1 base at V and 5 bases at J, with 11 bases between. This CDR3 has 15 residues. CDR3 residues: CASSQGPGPNEKLFF. The CDR3 DNA reads as TGTGCCAGCAGCCAAGGTCCAGGGCCGAATGAAAAACTGTTTTTT.

This clonotype has only a few counts. This chain joins TRBV27 and TRBJ1-5; possible D gene TRBD1, 5 bases. Germline lookup yields CDR1 MNHEY and CDR2 SMNVEV (reference sequence). V gave up 4 bases and J gave up 5 bases, with 9 bases separating them. CDR3 length: 13 residues. The CDR3 DNA reads as TGTGCCAGCAGTTGGGCAGGGTATCAGCCCCAGCATTTT. Residues: CASSWAGYQPQHF.